This is a list of T cell receptor beta chains from one sample in a study of PD-1 blockade in mismatch repair-deficient tumors. Libraries were prepared by immunoSEQ multiplex PCR; TCRdb keeps only in-frame clonotypes and omits some of them. The sample consists of 55,000 to 85,000 clones, 70% to 80% of them appearing once. The material was peripheral blood, obtained 2 weeks after starting pembrolizumab. All receptors come from an adult with mismatch repair-deficient cancer. Each CDR3 is given with its conserved first and last residue. The D gene is left open where the match is weak. Size tells how often a clone was seen (once, few, many) or the class of an expanded clone, and some rows leave it out.

clone_size	j_call	d_call	v_call	cdr3_aa	cdr3_nt
few	TRBJ2-7	TRBD1	TRBV11-3	CASSLGGQGTYEQYF	TGTGCCAGCAGCTTAGGGGGACAGGGAACCTACGAGCAGTACTTC
-	TRBJ1-5	-	TRBV28	CASSQRQPQHF	TGTGCCAGCAGTCAAAGGCAGCCCCAGCATTTT
-	TRBJ1-2	TRBD1	TRBV7-2	CASRQGARNYGYTF	TGTGCCAGCAGGCAGGGGGCACGGAACTATGGCTACACCTTC
-	TRBJ2-3	-	TRBV5-4	CASSWDSTDTQYF	TGTGCCAGCAGCTGGGATAGCACAGATACGCAGTATTTT
-	TRBJ1-5	-	TRBV5-8	CASSLWNPGLPWPQHF	TGTGCCAGCAGCTTGTGGAATCCGGGACTCCCGTGGCCCCAGCATTTT
-	TRBJ2-1	-	TRBV5-1	CASSLALGGRDEQFF	TGCGCCAGCAGCTTGGCTCTCGGAGGCCGGGATGAGCAGTTCTTC
-	TRBJ1-2	TRBD1	TRBV18	CASSPPLGGSGYTF	TGTGCCAGCTCACCCCCATTAGGGGGCTCTGGCTACACCTTC
-	TRBJ2-1	-	TRBV19	CASRRNNEQFF	TGTGCCAGCAGACGGAACAATGAGCAGTTCTTC
-	TRBJ2-2	-	TRBV15	CATSRAKVGPTGELFF	TGTGCCACCAGCAGAGCAAAGGTTGGGCCCACCGGGGAGCTGTTTTTT
-	TRBJ2-7	-	TRBV6-1	CASNRLYEQYF	TGTGCCAGCAACAGGCTCTACGAGCAGTACTTC
once	TRBJ2-7	-	TRBV6-1	CASRPTGTTYEQYF	TGTGCCAGCAGGCCAACAGGGACCACCTACGAGCAGTACTTC
-	TRBJ1-1	-	TRBV19	CASSIGGENTEAFF	TGTGCCAGTAGTATTGGGGGGGAAAACACTGAAGCTTTCTTT
-	TRBJ2-5	-	TRBV5-6	CASSLGSTETQYF	TGTGCCAGCAGCTTGGGCTCTACGGAGACCCAGTACTTC
-	TRBJ2-7	-	TRBV6-5	CASSRRFYEQYF	TGTGCCAGCAGTCGGAGATTCTACGAGCAGTACTTC
few	TRBJ2-3	-	TRBV7-7	CASSPDSYTDTQYF	TGTGCTAGCAGCCCGGACAGCTACACAGATACGCAGTATTTT
-	TRBJ2-1	-	TRBV5-1	CASSLPLDGQGWRSYNEQFF	TGCGCCAGCAGCCTCCCCTTGGACGGTCAGGGCTGGCGCTCCTACAATGAGCAGTTCTTC
few	TRBJ2-6	TRBD1	TRBV27	CASRRQGSGANVLTF	TGTGCCAGCAGAAGACAGGGGTCAGGGGCCAACGTCCTGACTTTC
once	TRBJ1-1	-	TRBV27	CASSTPRTGEAFF	TGTGCCAGCAGTACCCCTCGGACGGGTGAAGCTTTCTTT
-	TRBJ2-5	TRBD2	TRBV4-1	CASSQDPAGVGETQYF	TGCGCCAGCAGCCAAGATCCAGCGGGAGTGGGAGAGACCCAGTACTTC
-	TRBJ2-7	-	TRBV7-2	CASSSQKTGKSYEQYF	TGTGCCAGCAGCTCCCAAAAGACAGGAAAATCCTACGAGCAGTACTTC
-	TRBJ2-7	TRBD1	TRBV7-9	CASSSTPGQTNYYEQYF	TGTGCCAGCAGCTCAACCCCGGGACAGACGAACTACTACGAGCAGTACTTC
-	TRBJ2-7	TRBD2	TRBV5-6	CASSLVTSGGSYEQYF	TGTGCCAGCAGCTTGGTTACTAGCGGGGGCTCCTACGAGCAGTACTTC
-	TRBJ1-1	-	TRBV6-5	CASSYHSKVDTEAFF	TGTGCCAGCAGTTACCATAGCAAGGTGGACACTGAAGCTTTCTTT
-	TRBJ1-4	-	TRBV11-1	CASSRRSGDEKLFF	TGTGCCAGCAGCCGCCGATCAGGGGATGAAAAACTGTTTTTT
-	TRBJ2-1	-	TRBV15	CATSRRLGDHNEQFF	TGTGCCACCAGCAGACGACTAGGGGATCACAATGAGCAGTTCTTC
once	TRBJ2-3	TRBD2	TRBV6-5	CASKKEAGVPDTQYF	TGTGCCAGCAAAAAGGAAGCGGGAGTCCCAGATACGCAGTATTTT
once	TRBJ2-1	TRBD2	TRBV30	CAYNSGRAVNEQFF	TGTGCGTATAATAGCGGGAGGGCCGTCAATGAGCAGTTCTTC
-	TRBJ2-7	-	TRBV6-5	CASSRGSADEQYF	TGTGCCAGCAGCCGGGGATCTGCGGACGAGCAGTACTTC
-	TRBJ2-2	TRBD1	TRBV9	CASSVRQGDTGELFF	TGTGCCAGCAGCGTACGACAGGGGGACACCGGGGAGCTGTTTTTT
few	TRBJ1-2	TRBD1	TRBV18	CASSPTNRGKDYGYTF	TGTGCCAGCTCACCTACAAACAGGGGGAAGGACTATGGCTACACCTTC
few	TRBJ1-5	-	TRBV7-3	CASSLRGYSNQPQHF	TGTGCCAGCAGCTTACGGGGTTATAGCAATCAGCCCCAGCATTTT
-	TRBJ1-1	-	TRBV7-2	CASTGGGNLNTEAFF	TGTGCCAGCACTGGGGGCGGAAACTTGAACACTGAAGCTTTCTTT
-	TRBJ1-1	-	TRBV6-1	CASSGGISVTEAFF	TGTGCCAGCAGTGGGGGTATAAGCGTCACTGAAGCTTTCTTT
-	TRBJ2-5	TRBD2	TRBV5-6	CASSLAGTTGETQYF	TGTGCCAGCAGCTTGGCCGGGACTACGGGCGAGACCCAGTACTTC
-	TRBJ1-2	TRBD1	TRBV2	CASSEAPLGQKGNYGYTF	TGTGCCAGCAGTGAAGCCCCCCTGGGACAGAAGGGAAACTATGGCTACACCTTC
-	TRBJ1-3	-	TRBV29-1	CSARVGRNSGNTIYF	TGCAGCGCTAGAGTTGGCCGGAACTCTGGAAACACCATATATTTT
-	TRBJ2-1	TRBD1	TRBV5-1	CASSWTGNNEQFF	TGCGCCAGCAGCTGGACAGGCAACAATGAGCAGTTCTTC
-	TRBJ2-1	-	TRBV6-1	CASSHLTEQFF	TGTGCCAGCAGCCACTTAACGGAGCAGTTCTTC
-	TRBJ2-5	-	TRBV19	CASAGGAAREETQYF	TGTGCCAGTGCGGGTGGGGCGGCTAGGGAAGAGACCCAGTACTTC
-	TRBJ1-1	TRBD1	TRBV19	CASSISTGGGNTEAFF	TGTGCCAGTAGTATCTCAACAGGGGGTGGGAACACTGAAGCTTTCTTT